The following is a T cell receptor (beta chain) sequence with its context. The length of the CDR3 is 14 residues. V lost 7 bases and J lost 7; bases outside the gene matches: 9. Germline V gene data show CDR1 as MNHNY and CDR2 as SVGAGI (reference sequence). These data come from a study of long-term antiretroviral therapy in people with HIV. This was the immunoSEQ v3.0 assay at survey level. Profiling relied on immunoSEQ multiplex PCR, and the TCRdb table lists in-frame clones only, not all of them. The sample has about 24,000 clones, over 80% seen once. The sequence was obtained from a man aged 25 to 40 with HIV. Sequences were derived from unsorted PBMCs, sampled approximately 4.3 years after starting antiretroviral therapy. The chain has TRBV6-6 and TRBJ2-2, with 7 bases identical to TRBD2. CDR3 protein: CASTLGGTGGELFF. DNA of the CDR3: TGTGCCAGCACCCTGGGGGGGACGGGCGGGGAGCTGTTTTTT.